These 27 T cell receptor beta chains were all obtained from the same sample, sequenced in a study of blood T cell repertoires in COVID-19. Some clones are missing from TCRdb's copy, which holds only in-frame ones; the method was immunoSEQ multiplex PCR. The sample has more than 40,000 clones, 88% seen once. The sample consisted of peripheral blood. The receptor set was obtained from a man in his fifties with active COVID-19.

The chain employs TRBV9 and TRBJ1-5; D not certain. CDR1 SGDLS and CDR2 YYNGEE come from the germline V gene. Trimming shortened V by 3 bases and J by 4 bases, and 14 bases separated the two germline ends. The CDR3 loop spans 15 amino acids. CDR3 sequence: CASSASGLANQPQHF. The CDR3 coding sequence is TGTGCCAGCAGCGCCTCGGGTTTGGCGAATCAGCCCCAGCATTTT.

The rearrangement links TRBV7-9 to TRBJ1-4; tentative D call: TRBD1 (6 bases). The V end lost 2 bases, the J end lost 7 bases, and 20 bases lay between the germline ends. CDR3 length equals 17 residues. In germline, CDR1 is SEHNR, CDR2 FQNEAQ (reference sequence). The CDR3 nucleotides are TGTGCCAGCAGCTTACTGGCAGCGGGGGGCTCTGGTGAAAAACTGTTTTTT. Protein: CASSLLAAGGSGEKLFF.

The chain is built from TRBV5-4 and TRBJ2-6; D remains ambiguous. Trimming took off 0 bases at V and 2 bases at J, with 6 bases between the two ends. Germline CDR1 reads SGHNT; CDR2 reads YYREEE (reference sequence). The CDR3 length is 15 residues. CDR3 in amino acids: CASSLGTTGANVLTF. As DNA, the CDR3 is TGTGCCAGCAGCTTGGGCACAACTGGGGCCAACGTCCTGACTTTC.

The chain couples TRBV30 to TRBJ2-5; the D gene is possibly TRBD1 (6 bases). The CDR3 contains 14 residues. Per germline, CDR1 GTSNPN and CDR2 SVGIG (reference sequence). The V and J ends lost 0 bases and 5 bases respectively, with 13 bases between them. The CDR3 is CAWSVDRPGETQYF. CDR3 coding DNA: TGTGCCTGGAGTGTCGACAGGCCCGGGGAGACCCAGTACTTC.

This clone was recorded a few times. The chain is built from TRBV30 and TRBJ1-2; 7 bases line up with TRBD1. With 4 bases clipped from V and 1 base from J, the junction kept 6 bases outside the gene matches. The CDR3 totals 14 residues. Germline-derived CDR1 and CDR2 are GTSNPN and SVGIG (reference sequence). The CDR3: CAWIRRGLNYGYTF. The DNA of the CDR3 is TGTGCCTGGATAAGGAGGGGGCTTAACTATGGCTACACCTTC.

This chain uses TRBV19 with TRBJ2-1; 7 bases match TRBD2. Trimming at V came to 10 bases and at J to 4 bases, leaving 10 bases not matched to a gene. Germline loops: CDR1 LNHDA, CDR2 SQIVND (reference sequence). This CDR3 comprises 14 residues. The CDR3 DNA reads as TGTGCCACCCGGTTTGGAGCGGGGTACAATGAGCAGTTCTTC. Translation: CATRFGAGYNEQFF.

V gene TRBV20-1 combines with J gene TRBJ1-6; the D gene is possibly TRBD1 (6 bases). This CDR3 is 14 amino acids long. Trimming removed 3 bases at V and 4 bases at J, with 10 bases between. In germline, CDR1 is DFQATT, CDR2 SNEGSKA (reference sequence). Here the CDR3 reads CSASIGQYNSPLHF. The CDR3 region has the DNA TGCAGTGCTAGTATCGGACAGTATAATTCACCCCTCCACTTT.

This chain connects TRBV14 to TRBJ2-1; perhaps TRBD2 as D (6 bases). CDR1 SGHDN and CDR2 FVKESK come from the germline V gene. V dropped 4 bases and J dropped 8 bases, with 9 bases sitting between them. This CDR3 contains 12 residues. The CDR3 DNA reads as TGTGCCAGCAGCCCTCAGCGGGATGAGCAGTTCTTC. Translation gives CASSPQRDEQFF.

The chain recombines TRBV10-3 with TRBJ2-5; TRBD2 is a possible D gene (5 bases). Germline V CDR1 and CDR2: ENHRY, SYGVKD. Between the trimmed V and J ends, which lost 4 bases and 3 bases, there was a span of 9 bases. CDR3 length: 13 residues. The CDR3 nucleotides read TGTGCCATCAGTGCGGACTCTAAAGAGACCCAGTACTTC. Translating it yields CAISADSKETQYF.

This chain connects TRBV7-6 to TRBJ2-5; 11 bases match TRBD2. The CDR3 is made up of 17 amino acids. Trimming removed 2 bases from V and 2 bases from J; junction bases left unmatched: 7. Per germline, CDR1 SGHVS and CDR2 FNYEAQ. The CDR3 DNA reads TGTGCCAGCAGCTTAACACTAGCGGGAGCCGGACAAGAGACCCAGTACTTC. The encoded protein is CASSLTLAGAGQETQYF.

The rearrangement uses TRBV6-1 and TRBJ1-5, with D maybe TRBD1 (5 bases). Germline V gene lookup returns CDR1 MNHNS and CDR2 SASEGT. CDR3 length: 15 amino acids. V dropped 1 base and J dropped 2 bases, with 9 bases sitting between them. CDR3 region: CASSEGGGGNQPQHF. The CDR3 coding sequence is TGTGCCAGCAGTGAAGGGGGGGGTGGCAATCAGCCCCAGCATTTT.

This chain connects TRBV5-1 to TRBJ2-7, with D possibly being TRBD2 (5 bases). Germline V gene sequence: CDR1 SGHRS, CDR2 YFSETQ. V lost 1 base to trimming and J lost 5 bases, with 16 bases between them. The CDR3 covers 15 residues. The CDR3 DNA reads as TGCGCCAGCAGCTTGAATTTGGCGGGTTGGGACGAGCAGTACTTC. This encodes CASSLNLAGWDEQYF.

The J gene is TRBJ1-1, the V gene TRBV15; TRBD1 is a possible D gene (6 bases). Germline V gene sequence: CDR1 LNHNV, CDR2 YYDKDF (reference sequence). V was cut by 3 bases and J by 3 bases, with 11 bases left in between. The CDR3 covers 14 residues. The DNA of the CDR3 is TGTGCCACCAGCAGTATACAGGGAGACACTGAAGCTTTCTTT. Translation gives CATSSIQGDTEAFF.

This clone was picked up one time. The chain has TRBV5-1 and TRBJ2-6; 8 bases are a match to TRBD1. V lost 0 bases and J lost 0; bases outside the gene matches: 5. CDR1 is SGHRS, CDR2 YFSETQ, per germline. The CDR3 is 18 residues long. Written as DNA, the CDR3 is TGCGCCAGCAGCTTGGGGCCTCAGGGGGCCTCTGGGGCCAACGTCCTGACTTTC. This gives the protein CASSLGPQGASGANVLTF.

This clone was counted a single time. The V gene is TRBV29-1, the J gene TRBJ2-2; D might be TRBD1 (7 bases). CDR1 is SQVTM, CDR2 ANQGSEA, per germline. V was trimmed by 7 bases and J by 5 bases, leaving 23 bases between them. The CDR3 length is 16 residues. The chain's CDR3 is CSGTNPGSGGTGELFF. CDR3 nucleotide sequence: TGCAGCGGTACAAACCCCGGGTCAGGGGGGACCGGGGAGCTGTTTTTT.

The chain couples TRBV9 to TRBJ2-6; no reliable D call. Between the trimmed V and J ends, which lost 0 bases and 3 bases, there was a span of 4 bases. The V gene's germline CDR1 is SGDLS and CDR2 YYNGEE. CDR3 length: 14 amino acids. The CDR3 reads CASSVELGANVLTF. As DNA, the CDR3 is TGTGCCAGCAGCGTAGAACTTGGGGCCAACGTCCTGACTTTC.

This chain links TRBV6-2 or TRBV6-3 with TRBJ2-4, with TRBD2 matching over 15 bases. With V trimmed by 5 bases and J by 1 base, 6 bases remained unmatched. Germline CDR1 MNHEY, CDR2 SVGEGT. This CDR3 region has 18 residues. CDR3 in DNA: TGTGCCAGCAGTCTTGGACTAGCGGGGGGGCTGGCCAAAAACATTCAGTACTTC. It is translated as CASSLGLAGGLAKNIQYF.

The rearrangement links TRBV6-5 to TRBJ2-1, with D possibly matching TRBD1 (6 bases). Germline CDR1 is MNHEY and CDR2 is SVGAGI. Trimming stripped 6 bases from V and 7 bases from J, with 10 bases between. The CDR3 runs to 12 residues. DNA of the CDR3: TGTGCCAGCAGACAGGGATGGAATGAGCAGTTCTTC. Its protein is CASRQGWNEQFF.

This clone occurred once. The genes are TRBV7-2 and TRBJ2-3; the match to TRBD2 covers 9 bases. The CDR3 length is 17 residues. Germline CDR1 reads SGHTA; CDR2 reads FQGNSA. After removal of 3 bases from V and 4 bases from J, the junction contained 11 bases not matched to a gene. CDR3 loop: CASSLAIVAGGPDTQYF. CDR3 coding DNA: TGTGCCAGCAGCTTGGCAATCGTGGCGGGGGGGCCAGATACGCAGTATTTT.

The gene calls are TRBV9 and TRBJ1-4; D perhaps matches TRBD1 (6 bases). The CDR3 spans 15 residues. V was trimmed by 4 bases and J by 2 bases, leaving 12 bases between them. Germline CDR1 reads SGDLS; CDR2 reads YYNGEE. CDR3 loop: CASSFGQNTNEKLFF. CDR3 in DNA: TGTGCCAGCAGCTTTGGACAGAACACTAATGAAAAACTGTTTTTT.

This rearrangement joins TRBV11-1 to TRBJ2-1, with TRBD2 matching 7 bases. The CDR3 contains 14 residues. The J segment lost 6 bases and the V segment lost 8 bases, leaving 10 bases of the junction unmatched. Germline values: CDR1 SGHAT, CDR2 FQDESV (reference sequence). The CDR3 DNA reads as TGTGCCAGCTCCGTGGCGGGAGCATTCAATGAGCAGTTCTTC. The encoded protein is CASSVAGAFNEQFF.

The CDR3, as DNA: TGTGCCAGCAGTTTATCGACAGGGGCTGGGACCCTCTATGGCTACACCTTC. It codes for CASSLSTGAGTLYGYTF. The chain couples TRBV27 to TRBJ1-2; 8 positions agree with TRBD1. In germline, CDR1 is MNHEY, CDR2 SMNVEV (reference sequence). The V segment lost 0 bases and the J segment 4 bases; nucleotides outside the gene matches: 10. The CDR3 extends over 17 amino acids.

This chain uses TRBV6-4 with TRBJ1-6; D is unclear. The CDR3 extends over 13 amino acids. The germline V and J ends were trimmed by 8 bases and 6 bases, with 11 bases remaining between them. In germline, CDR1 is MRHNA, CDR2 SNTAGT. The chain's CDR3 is CASGRGGNSPLHF. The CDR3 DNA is TGTGCCAGCGGTCGGGGAGGTAATTCACCCCTCCACTTT.

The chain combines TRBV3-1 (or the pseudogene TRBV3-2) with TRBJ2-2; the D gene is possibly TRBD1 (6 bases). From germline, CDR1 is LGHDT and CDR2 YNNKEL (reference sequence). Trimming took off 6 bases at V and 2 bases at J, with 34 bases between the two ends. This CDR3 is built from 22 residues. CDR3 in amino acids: CASSHSLNEGHDLLDNTGELFF. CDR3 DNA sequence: TGTGCCAGCAGTCATTCACTTAACGAGGGACACGACCTCCTCGATAACACCGGGGAGCTGTTTTTT.

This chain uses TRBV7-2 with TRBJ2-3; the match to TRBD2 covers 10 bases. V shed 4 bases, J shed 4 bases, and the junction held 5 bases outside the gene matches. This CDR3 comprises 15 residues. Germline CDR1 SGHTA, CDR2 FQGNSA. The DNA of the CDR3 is TGTGCCAGCAGCTATAAGAGCGGGGGGGCAGATACGCAGTATTTT. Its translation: CASSYKSGGADTQYF.

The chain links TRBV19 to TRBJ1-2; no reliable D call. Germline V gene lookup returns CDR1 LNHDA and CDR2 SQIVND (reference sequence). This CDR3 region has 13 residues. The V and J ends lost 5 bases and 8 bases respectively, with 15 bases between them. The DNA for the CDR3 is TGTGCCAGTAGTCAGGCGGGCATACAAGGCTACACCTTC. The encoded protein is CASSQAGIQGYTF.

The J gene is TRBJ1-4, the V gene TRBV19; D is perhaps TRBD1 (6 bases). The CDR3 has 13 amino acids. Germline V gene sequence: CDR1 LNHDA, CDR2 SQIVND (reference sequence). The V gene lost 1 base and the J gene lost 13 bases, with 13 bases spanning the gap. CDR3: CASSIVAGAGLFF. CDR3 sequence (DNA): TGTGCCAGTAGTATAGTTGCAGGGGCAGGACTGTTTTTT.